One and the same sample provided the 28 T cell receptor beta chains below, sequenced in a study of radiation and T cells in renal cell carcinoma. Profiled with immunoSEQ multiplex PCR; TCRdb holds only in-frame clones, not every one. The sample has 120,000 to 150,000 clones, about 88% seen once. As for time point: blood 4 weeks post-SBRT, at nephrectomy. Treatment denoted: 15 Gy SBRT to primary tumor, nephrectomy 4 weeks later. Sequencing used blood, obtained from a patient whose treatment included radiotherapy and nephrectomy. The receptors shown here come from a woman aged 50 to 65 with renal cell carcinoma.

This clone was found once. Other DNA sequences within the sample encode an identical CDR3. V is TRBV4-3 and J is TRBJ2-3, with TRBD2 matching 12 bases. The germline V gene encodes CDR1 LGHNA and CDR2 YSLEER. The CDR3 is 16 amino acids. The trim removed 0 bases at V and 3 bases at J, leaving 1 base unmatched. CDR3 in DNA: TGCGCCAGCAGCCAAGATCTAGCGGGGGGGACAGATACGCAGTATTTT. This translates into CASSQDLAGGTDTQYF.

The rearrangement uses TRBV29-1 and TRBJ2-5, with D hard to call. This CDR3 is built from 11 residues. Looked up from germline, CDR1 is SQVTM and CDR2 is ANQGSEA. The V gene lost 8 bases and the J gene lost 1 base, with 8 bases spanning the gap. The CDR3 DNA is TGCAGCCACGCCGTCCAAGAGACCCAGTACTTC. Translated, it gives CSHAVQETQYF.

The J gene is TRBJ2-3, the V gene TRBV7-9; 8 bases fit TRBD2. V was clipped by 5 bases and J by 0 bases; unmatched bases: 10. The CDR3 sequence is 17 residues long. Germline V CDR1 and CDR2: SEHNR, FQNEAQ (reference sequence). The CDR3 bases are TGTGCCAGCAGCGGGTTGAAGCGGGGGCCTAGCACAGATACGCAGTATTTT. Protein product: CASSGLKRGPSTDTQYF.

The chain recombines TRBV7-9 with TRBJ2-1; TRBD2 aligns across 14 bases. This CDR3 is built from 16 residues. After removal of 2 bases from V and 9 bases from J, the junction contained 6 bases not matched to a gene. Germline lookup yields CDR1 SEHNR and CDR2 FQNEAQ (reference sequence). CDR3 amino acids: CASSLLGLAGAGEQFF. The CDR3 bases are TGTGCCAGCAGCTTACTGGGACTAGCGGGAGCTGGTGAGCAGTTCTTC.

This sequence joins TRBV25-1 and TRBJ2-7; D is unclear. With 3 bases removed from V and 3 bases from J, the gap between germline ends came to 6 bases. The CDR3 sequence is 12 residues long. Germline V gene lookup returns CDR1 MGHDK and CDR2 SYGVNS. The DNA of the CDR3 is TGTGCCAGCAGTGATCTGGGCTACGAGCAGTACTTC. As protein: CASSDLGYEQYF.

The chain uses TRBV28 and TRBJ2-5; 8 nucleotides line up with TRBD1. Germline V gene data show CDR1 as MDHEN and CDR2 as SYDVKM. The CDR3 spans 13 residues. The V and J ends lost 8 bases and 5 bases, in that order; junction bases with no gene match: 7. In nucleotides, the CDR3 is TGTGCCAGCTCTCAGGGGGCCGATGAGACCCAGTACTTC. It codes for CASSQGADETQYF.

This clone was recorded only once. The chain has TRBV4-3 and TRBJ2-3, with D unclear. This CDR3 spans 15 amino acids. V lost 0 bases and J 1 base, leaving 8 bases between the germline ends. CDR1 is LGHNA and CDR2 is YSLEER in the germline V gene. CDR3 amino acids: CASSQDRLGTDTQYF. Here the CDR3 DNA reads TGCGCCAGCAGCCAAGATCGTCTGGGCACAGATACGCAGTATTTT.

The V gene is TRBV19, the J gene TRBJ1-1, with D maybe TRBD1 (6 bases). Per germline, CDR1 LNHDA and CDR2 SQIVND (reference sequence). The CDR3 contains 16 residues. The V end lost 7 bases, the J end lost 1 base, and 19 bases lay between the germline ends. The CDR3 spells CASTSMRGGRNTEAFF. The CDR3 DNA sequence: TGTGCCAGTACCTCCATGAGGGGGGGAAGGAACACTGAAGCTTTCTTT.

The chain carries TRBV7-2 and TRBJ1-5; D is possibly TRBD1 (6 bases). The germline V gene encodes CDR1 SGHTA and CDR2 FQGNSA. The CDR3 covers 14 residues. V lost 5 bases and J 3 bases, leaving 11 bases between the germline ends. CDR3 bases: TGTGCCAGCAGCCCGGGACACCTCAATCAGCCCCAGCATTTT. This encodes CASSPGHLNQPQHF.

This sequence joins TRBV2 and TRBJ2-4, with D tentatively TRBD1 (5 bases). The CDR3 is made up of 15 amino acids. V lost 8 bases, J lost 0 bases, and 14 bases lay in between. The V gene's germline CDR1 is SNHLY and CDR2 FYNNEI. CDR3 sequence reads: CASHTDRLAKNIQYF. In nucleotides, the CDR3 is TGTGCCAGCCACACCGACAGATTAGCCAAAAACATTCAGTACTTC.

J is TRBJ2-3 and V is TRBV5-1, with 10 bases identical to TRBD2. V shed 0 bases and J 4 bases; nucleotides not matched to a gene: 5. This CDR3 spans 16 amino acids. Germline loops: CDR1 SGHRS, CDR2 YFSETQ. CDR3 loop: CASSLGASGSADTQYF. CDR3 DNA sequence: TGCGCCAGCAGCTTGGGGGCTAGCGGGAGTGCAGATACGCAGTATTTT.

DNA for the CDR3: TGTGCCAGCAGCTTGGTGGGGGGGCCGAGGAATGAGCAGTTCTTC. Protein product: CASSLVGGPRNEQFF. V usage is TRBV7-2 and J usage is TRBJ2-1; D might be TRBD2 (7 bases). The germline gives CDR1 SGHTA, CDR2 FQGNSA. V lost 3 bases and J 7 bases, leaving 16 bases between the germline ends. This CDR3 is built from 15 residues.

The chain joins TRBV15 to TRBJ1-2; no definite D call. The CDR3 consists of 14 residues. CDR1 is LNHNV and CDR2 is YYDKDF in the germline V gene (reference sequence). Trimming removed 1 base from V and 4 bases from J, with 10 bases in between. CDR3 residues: CATSRGSGGYGYTF. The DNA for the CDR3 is TGTGCCACCAGCAGAGGGTCCGGAGGCTATGGCTACACCTTC. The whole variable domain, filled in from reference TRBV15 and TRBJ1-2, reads DAMVIQNPRYQVTQFGKPVTLSCSQTLNHNVMYWYQQKSSQAPKLLFHYYDKDFNNEADTPDNFQSRRPNTSFCFLDIRSPGLGDTAMYLCATSRGSGGYGYTFGSGTRLTVV.

The CDR3 protein is CASSPTGPSAIENTIYF. As DNA, the CDR3 is TGTGCCAGCTCACCTACCGGGCCCTCAGCGATAGAAAACACCATATATTTT. This sequence joins TRBV18 and TRBJ1-3; D not certain. V dropped 3 bases and J dropped 6 bases, with 21 bases sitting between them. This CDR3 spans 17 amino acids. The germline V gene has CDR1 KGHSH and CDR2 LQKENI.

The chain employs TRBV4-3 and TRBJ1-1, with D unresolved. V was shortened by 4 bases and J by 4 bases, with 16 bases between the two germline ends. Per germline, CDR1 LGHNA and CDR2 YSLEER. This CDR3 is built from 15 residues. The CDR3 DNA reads TGCGCCAGCAGCCCGGGGTCGGGGATACCCACTGAAGCTTTCTTT. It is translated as CASSPGSGIPTEAFF.

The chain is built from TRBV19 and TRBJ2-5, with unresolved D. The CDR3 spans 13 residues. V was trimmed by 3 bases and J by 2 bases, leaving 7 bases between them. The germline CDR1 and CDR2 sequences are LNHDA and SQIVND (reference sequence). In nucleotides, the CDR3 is TGTGCCAGTAGTATTGCCGGACAAGAGACCCAGTACTTC. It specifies CASSIAGQETQYF.

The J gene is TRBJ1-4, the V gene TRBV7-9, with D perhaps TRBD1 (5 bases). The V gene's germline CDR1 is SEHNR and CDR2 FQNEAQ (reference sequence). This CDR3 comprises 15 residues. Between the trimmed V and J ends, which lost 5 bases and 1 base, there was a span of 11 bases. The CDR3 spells CASSLGQGTNEKLFF. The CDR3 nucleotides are TGTGCCAGCAGCCTCGGACAAGGAACTAATGAAAAACTGTTTTTT.

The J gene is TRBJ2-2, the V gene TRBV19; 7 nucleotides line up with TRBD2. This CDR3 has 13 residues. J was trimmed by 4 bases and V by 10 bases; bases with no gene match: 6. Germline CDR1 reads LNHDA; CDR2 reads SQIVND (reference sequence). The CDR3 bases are TGTGCCACCACATGGGGGGGCACCGGGGAGCTGTTTTTT. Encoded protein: CATTWGGTGELFF. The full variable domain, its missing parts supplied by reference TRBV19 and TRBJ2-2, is DGGITQSPKYLFRKEGQNVTLSCEQNLNHDAMYWYRQDPGQGLRLIYYSQIVNDFQKGDIAEGYSVSREKKESFPLTVTSAQKNPTAFYLCATTWGGTGELFFGEGSRLTVL.

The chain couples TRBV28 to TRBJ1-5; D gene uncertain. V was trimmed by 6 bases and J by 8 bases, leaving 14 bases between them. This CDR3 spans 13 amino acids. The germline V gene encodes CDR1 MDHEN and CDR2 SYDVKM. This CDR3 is CASSRPGKEPQHF. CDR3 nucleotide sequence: TGTGCCAGCAGCCGCCCTGGTAAGGAGCCCCAGCATTTT.

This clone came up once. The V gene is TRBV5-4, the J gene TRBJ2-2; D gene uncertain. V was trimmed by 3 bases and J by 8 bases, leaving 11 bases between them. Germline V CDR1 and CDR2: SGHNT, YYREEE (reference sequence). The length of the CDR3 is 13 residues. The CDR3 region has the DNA TGTGCCAGCAGCTGGAATCTTCCTGGGGAGCTGTTTTTT. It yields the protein CASSWNLPGELFF. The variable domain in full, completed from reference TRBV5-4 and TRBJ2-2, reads ETGVTQSPTHLIKTRGQQVTLRCSSQSGHNTVSWYQQALGQGPQFIFQYYREEENGRGNFPPRFSGLQFPNYSSELNVNALELDDSALYLCASSWNLPGELFFGEGSRLTVL.

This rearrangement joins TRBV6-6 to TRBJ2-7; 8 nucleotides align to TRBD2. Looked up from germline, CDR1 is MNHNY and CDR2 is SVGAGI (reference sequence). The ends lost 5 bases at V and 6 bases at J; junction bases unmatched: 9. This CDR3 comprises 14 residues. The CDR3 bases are TGTGCCAGCAGTCCGGGACTAGTATTGTTCGAGCAGTACTTC. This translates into CASSPGLVLFEQYF.

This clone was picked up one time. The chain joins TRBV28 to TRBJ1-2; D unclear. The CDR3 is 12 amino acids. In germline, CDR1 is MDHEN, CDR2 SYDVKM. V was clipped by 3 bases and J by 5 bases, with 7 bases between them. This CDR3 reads CASSFGSYGYTF. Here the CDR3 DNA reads TGTGCCAGCAGTTTCGGCAGTTATGGCTACACCTTC.

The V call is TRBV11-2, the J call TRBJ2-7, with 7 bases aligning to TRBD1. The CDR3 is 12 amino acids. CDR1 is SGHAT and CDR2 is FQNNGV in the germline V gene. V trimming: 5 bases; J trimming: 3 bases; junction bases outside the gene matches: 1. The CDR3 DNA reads TGTGCCAGCAGCCGACAGGGCTACGAGCAGTACTTC. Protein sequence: CASSRQGYEQYF.

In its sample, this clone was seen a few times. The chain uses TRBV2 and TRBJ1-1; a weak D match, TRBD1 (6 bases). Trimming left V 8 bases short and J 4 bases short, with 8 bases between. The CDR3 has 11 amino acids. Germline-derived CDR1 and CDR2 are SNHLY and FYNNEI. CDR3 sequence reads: CASRDITEAFF. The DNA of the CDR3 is TGTGCCAGCCGGGACATCACTGAAGCTTTCTTT. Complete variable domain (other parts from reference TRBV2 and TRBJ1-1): EPEVTQTPSHQVTQMGQEVILRCVPISNHLYFYWYRQILGQKVEFLVSFYNNEISEKSEIFDDQFSVERPDGSNFTLKIRSTKLEDSAMYFCASRDITEAFFGQGTRLTVV.

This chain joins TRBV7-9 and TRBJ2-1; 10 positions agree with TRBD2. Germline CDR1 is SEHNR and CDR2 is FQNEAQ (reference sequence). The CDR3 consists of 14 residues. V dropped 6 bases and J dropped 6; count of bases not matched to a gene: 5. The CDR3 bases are TGTGCCAGCAGTATAGCGGGGGGATCCAATGAGCAGTTCTTC. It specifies CASSIAGGSNEQFF.

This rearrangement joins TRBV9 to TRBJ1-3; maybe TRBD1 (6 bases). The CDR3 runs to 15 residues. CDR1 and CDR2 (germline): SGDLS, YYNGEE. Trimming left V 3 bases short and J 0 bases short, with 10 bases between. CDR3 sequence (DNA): TGTGCCAGCAGCGGACAGGATCTCTCTGGAAACACCATATATTTT. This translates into CASSGQDLSGNTIYF. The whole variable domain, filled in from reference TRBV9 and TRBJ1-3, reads DSGVTQTPKHLITATGQRVTLRCSPRSGDLSVYWYQQSLDQGLQFLIQYYNGEERAKGNILERFSAQQFPDLHSELNLSSLELGDSALYFCASSGQDLSGNTIYFGEGSWLTVV.

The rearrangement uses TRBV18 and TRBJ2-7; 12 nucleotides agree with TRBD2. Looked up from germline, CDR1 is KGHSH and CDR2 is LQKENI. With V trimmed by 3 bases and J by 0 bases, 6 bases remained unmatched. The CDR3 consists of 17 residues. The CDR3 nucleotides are TGTGCCAGCTCACCGGGACTAGCGGGCTATTCCTCCTACGAGCAGTACTTC. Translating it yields CASSPGLAGYSSYEQYF.

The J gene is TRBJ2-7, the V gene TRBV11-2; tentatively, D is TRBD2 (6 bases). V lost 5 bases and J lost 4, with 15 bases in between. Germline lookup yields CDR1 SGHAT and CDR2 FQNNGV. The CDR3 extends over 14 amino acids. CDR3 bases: TGTGCCAGCAGCGGCCCTCGGGGGAAGTACGAGCAGTACTTC. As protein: CASSGPRGKYEQYF.